This TCR beta chain came from a study of blood T cells in healthy people across ages. Study-wide findings and caveats: Diversity of TCR beta per million T cells declined in a roughly linear way with age.

This clonotype has a handful of counts. Its target is not known. V lost 1 base and J 8 bases, leaving 6 bases between the germline ends. CDR1 is SGHAT and CDR2 is FQNNGV in the germline V gene. CDR3 length: 12 residues. Alongside a J-beta primer mix, a sample-barcoded 5' primer served in a second PCR lasting roughly 6 to 11 cycles. Via MiXCR, TCRdb re-called the 5' RACE reads, giving one row per CDR3 protein. The table has 540,000 or so distinct CDR3 sequences, 24% seen once; the top ten hold roughly 10%. This sample was also put to use in a study of T cells of mothers and their children. That work adds: Primer M1S, used in the second PCR, introduced sample barcodes and 2-4 random nucleotides. The output of TCR recombination is shaped by thymic selection similarly in related and unrelated pairs.

Sample: blood. The TCR was taken from a boy between 10 and 17 years old in good health. The chain is built from TRBV11-2 and TRBJ2-1; D remains ambiguous. The CDR3 region has the DNA TGTGCCAGCAGCTTAGCCGCCGATGAGCAGTTCTTC. It yields the protein CASSLAADEQFF.